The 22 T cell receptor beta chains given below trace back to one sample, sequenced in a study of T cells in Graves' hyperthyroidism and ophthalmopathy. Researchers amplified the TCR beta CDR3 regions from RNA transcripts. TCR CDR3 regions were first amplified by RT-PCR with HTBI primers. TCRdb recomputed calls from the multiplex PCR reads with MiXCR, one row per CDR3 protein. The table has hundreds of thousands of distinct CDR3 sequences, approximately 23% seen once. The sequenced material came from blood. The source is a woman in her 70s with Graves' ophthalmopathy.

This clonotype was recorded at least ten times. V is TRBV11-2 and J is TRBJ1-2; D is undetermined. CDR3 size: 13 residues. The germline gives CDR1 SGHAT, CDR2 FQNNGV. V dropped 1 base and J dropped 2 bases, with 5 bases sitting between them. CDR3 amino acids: CASSLGHNYGYTF. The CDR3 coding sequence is TGTGCCAGCAGCTTAGGACACAACTATGGCTACACCTTC.

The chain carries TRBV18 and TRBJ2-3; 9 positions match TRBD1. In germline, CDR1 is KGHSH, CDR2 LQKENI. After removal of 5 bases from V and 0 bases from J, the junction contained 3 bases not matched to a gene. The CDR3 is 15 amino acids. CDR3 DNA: TGTGCCAGCTCATCAGGGACAGGGAGCACAGATACGCAGTATTTT. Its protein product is CASSSGTGSTDTQYF.

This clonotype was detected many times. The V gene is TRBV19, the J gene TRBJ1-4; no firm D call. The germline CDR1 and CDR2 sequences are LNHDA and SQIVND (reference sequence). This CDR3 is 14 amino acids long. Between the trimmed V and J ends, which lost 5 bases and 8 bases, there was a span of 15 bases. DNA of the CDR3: TGTGCCAGTAGTCCCCGAGGCCCGGGGGAAAAACTGTTTTTT. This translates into CASSPRGPGEKLFF.

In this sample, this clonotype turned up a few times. CDR3 nucleotide sequence: TGCAGTGCTAGGCCCCGAGAGAGGAATGAGCAGTTCTTC. Amino acid sequence: CSARPRERNEQFF. The chain links TRBV20-1 to TRBJ2-1; no firm D call. With 3 bases removed from V and 7 bases from J, the gap between germline ends came to 13 bases. Germline CDR1 reads DFQATT; CDR2 reads SNEGSKA (reference sequence). The CDR3 runs to 13 residues.

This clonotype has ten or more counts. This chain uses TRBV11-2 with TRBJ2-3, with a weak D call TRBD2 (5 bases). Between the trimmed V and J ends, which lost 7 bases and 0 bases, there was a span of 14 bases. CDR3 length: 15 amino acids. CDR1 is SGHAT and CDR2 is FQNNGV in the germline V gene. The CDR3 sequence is CASTFEGGSTDTQYF. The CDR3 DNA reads TGTGCCAGCACCTTTGAGGGCGGCAGCACAGATACGCAGTATTTT. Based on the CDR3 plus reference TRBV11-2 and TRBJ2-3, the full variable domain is EAGVAQSPRYKIIEKRQSVAFWCNPISGHATLYWYQQILGQGPKLLIQFQNNGVVDDSQLPKDRFSAERLKGVDSTLKIQPAKLEDSAVYLCASTFEGGSTDTQYFGPGTRLTVL.

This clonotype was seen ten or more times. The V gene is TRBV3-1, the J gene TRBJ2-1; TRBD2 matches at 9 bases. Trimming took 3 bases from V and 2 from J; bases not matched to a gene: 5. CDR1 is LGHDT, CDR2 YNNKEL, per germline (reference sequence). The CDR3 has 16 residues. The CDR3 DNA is TGTGCCAGCAGCCACTCTAGCGGGGTTACCTACAATGAGCAGTTCTTC. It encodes CASSHSSGVTYNEQFF.

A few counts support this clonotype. The CDR3: CASSFPGTGPTDTQYF. In DNA form, the CDR3 reads TGTGCCAGCAGTTTCCCCGGGACCGGGCCTACAGATACGCAGTATTTT. This chain links TRBV27 with TRBJ2-3; D might be TRBD1 or TRBD2, each matching 5 bases. The CDR3 is 16 amino acids. Germline values: CDR1 MNHEY, CDR2 SMNVEV (reference sequence). Trimming took off 3 bases at V and 3 bases at J, with 16 bases between the two ends.

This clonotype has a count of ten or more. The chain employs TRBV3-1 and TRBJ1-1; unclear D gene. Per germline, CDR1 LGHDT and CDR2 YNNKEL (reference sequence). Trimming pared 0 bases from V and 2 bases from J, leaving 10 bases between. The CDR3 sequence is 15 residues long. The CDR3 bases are TGTGCCAGCAGCCAAGATGCAGGATCAAACACTGAAGCTTTCTTT. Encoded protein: CASSQDAGSNTEAFF.

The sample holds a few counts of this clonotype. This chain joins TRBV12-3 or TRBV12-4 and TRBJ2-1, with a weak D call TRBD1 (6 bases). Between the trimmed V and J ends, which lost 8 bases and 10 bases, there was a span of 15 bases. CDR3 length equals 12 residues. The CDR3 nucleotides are TGTGCCAGCGTGAAGGGGGAAGGAGAGCAGTTCTTC. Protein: CASVKGEGEQFF.

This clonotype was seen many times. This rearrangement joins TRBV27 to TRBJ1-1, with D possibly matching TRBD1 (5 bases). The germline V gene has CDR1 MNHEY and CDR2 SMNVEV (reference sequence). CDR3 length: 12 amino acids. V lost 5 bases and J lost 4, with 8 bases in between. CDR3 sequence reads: CASSGAFTEAFF. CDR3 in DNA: TGTGCCAGCAGTGGGGCGTTCACTGAAGCTTTCTTT.

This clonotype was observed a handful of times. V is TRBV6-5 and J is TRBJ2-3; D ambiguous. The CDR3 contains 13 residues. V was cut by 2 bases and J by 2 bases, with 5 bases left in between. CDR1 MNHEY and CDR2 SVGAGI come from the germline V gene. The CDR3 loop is CASSYENTDTQYF. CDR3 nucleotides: TGTGCCAGCAGTTACGAGAACACAGATACGCAGTATTTT.

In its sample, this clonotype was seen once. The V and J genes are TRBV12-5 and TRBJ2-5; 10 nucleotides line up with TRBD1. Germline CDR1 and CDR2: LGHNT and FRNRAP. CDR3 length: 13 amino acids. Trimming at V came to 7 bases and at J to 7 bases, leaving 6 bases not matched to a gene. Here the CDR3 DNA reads TGTGCTAGTGTCATGGACAGGGGGAGGACCCAGTACTTC. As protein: CASVMDRGRTQYF.

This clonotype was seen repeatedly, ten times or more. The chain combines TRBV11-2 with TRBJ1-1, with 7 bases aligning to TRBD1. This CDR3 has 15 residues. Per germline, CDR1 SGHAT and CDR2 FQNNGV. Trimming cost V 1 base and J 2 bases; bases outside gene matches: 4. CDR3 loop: CASSLGDSANTEAFF. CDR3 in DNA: TGTGCCAGCAGCTTAGGGGACAGTGCTAACACTGAAGCTTTCTTT.

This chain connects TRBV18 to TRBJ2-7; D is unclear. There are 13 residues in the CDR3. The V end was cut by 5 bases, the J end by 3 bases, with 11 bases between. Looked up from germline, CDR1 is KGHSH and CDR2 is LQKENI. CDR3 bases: TGTGCCAGCTCAGGGCAGGCCCACTACGAGCAGTACTTC. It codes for CASSGQAHYEQYF.

The CDR3 protein is CASSQLGGTVAVQYF. The DNA for the CDR3 is TGTGCCAGCAGCCAGTTGGGGGGGACAGTGGCCGTGCAGTACTTC. The chain uses TRBV4-2 and TRBJ2-7; D may correspond to TRBD1 or TRBD2 (7 bases each). V lost 3 bases to trimming and J lost 9 bases, with 21 bases between them. Germline CDR1 is LGHNA and CDR2 is YNFKEQ. The CDR3 loop spans 15 amino acids.

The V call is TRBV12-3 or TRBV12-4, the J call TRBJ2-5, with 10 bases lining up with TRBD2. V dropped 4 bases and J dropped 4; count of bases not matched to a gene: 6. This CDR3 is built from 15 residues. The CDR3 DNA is TGTGCCAGCAGTTCGAGCGGGAGGGGCTTAGAGACCCAGTACTTC. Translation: CASSSSGRGLETQYF.

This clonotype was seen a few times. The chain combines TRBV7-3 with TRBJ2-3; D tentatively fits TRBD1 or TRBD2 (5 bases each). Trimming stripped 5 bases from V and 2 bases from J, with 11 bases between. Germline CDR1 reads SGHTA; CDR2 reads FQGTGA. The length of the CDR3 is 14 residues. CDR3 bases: TGTGCCAGCAGCCCCGGGACCACCACAGATACGCAGTATTTT. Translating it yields CASSPGTTTDTQYF.

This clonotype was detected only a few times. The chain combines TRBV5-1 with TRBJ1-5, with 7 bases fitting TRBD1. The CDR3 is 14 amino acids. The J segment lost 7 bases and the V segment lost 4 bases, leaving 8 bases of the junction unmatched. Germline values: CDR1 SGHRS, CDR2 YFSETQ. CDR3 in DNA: TGCGCCAGCAGCGTAGGGACAGAGGACCAGCCCCAGCATTTT. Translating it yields CASSVGTEDQPQHF. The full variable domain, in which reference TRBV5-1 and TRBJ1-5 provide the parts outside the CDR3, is KAGVTQTPRYLIKTRGQQVTLSCSPISGHRSVSWYQQTPGQGLQFLFEYFSETQRNKGNFPGRFSGRQFSNSRSEMNVSTLELGDSALYLCASSVGTEDQPQHFGDGTRLSIL.

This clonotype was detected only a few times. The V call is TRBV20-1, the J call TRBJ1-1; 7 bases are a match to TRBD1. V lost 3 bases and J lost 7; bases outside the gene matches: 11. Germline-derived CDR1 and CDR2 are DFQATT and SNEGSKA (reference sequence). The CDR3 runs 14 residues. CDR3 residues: CSASDPTGNGEAFF. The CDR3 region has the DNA TGCAGTGCTAGTGACCCGACAGGGAACGGTGAAGCTTTCTTT.

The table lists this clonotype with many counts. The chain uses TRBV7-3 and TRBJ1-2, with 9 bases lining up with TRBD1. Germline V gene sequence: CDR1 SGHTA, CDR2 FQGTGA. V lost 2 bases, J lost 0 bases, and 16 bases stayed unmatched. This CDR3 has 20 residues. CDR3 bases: TGTGCCAGCAGCTTACGACCTTTAACAGGGGGCGCCGGACCTAACTATGGCTACACCTTC. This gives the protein CASSLRPLTGGAGPNYGYTF.

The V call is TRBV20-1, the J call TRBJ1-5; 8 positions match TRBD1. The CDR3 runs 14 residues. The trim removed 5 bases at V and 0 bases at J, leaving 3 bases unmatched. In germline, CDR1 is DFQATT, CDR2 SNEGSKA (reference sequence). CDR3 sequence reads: CSAWTGYSNQPQHF. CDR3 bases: TGCAGTGCTTGGACAGGGTATAGCAATCAGCCCCAGCATTTT.

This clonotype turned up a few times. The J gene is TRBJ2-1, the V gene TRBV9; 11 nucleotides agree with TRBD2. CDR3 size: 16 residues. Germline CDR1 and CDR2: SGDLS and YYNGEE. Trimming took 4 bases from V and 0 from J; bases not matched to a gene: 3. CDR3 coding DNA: TGTGCCAGCAGCCAGGGACTAGCGGTCTCCTACAATGAGCAGTTCTTC. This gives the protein CASSQGLAVSYNEQFF.